This TCR beta chain came from a study of shared clonotypes between healthy human individuals. This CDR3 spans 16 amino acids. Trimming took off 5 bases at V and 5 bases at J, with 18 bases between the two ends. The germline gives CDR1 SSHAT, CDR2 FNYEAQ (reference sequence). Positively selected for CCR7, the CD45RO-negative cells used as naive CD8 cells excluded terminally differentiated effector memory CD45RA+ cells. Donation came from healthy HIV-negative adults that had no recent acute infections or vaccinations. At the deep level, the assay was run. Libraries were prepared by immunoSEQ multiplex PCR; TCRdb keeps only in-frame clonotypes and omits some of them. This table has a few million clones, approximately 92% appearing once. This clone was counted a single time. Antigen: not known. Findings and limits, study-wide: Naive CD4 clonotypes were shared across several donors at about 5.2%.

The material sequenced was naive CD8+ T cells from PBMCs. This sequence joins TRBV7-7 and TRBJ2-2, with a tentative D call TRBD2 (5 bases). This receptor was obtained from a man aged 18 to 35 in good health. Some clones in this sample may be carry-over from other donors' samples. CDR3: CASSPQLGSLTGELFF. The CDR3 DNA follows: TGTGCCAGCAGCCCGCAACTAGGGTCCTTGACCGGGGAGCTGTTTTTT.